The 17 T cell receptor delta chains below all came from one sample that was sequenced in a study of Vδ1+ human thymocytes. Study-wide findings and caveats: In the thymus, TRG and TRD repertoires looked highly polyclonal with Gaussian CDR3 lengths.

Extracted RNA was reverse transcribed into cDNA. Multiplex PCR used pooled V-gene forward primers and a constant-region reverse primer to amplify CDR3s. TCRdb reran clone calling via CATT on the multiplex PCR reads. The sample shows 22,000 or so delta-chain clones, 7% to 8.5% of them seen only once. Their recognized antigens are unknown. Material for sequencing was Vdelta1+ gamma-delta thymocytes from the thymus. Stated subset: FACS-sorted CD3+ TCRalphabeta- TCRVdelta1+ TCRVdelta2- thymocytes. All receptors come from a child less than two years old who had congenital heart surgery.

This clone was counted only a few times. This chain connects TRDV1 to TRDJ1; 8 bases map to TRDD2. CDR3 length equals 20 residues. Germline V gene lookup returns CDR1 TSWWSYY and CDR2 QGS. V shed 1 base and J 2 bases; nucleotides not matched to a gene: 18. The DNA for the CDR3 is TGTGCTCTTGGGGAACCTTCCTACCCCCCGGCGTGGATACTAACCGATAAACTCATCTTT. Translated, it gives CALGEPSYPPAWILTDKLIF.

No J gene was assigned, while the V gene was called as TRDV1; TRDD3, as called in the table, went unchecked against the DNA. CDR3 size: 18 residues. CDR1 and CDR2 (germline): TSWWSYY, QGS. The CDR3 loop is CALGDHNVLGDSTDKLIF. The CDR3 coding sequence is TGTGCTCTTGGGGACCACAACGTACTGGGGGATAGCACCGATAAACTCATTTTT.

The gene calls are TRDV1 and TRDJ1; possible D gene TRDD3, 7 bases. TCRdb is silent on the J gene; assignment here came from matching the DNA to germline. Between the trimmed V and J ends, which lost 7 bases and 4 bases, there was a span of 40 bases. Germline V gene sequence: CDR1 TSWWSYY, CDR2 QGS. The CDR3 spans 22 residues. The chain's CDR3 is CALETKKGILRSSGGLNDKLIF. The CDR3 DNA reads as TGTGCTCTTGAGACAAAAAAAGGAATCCTACGCTCCTCTGGGGGCCTTAACGATAAACTCATCTTT.

The rearrangement uses TRDV1 and TRDJ1, with a weak D call TRDD2 (6 bases). The CDR3 length is 21 residues. V lost 2 bases and J 0 bases, leaving 28 bases between the germline ends. CDR1 and CDR2 (germline): TSWWSYY, QGS. CDR3 amino acids: CALGEGPLPPLLALYTDKLIF. In DNA form, the CDR3 reads TGTGCTCTTGGGGAAGGTCCCCTTCCCCCTCTACTGGCCCTGTACACCGATAAACTCATCTTT.

This clone turned up a few times. This chain uses TRDV1 with TRDJ1, with D perhaps matching TRDD3 (7 bases). The germline V and J ends were trimmed by 1 base and 0 bases, with 45 bases remaining between them. CDR3 size: 27 residues. Germline CDR1 reads TSWWSYY; CDR2 reads QGS. The CDR3 DNA reads TGTGCTCTTGGGGAACCGTTTGGGACGAGTTTCCTAACTGATACTGGGGAGGATACCCGGTACACCGATAAACTCATCTTT. Its protein product is CALGEPFGTSFLTDTGEDTRYTDKLIF.

V gene TRDV1 combines with J gene TRDJ1; TRDD3 matches at 7 bases. This CDR3 has 18 amino acids. From germline, CDR1 is TSWWSYY and CDR2 QGS. With 5 bases clipped from V and 2 bases from J, the junction kept 17 bases outside the gene matches. DNA of the CDR3: TGTGCTCTTGGGCCAAGGGTAGCTGGGGGTCCCCCGACCGATAAACTCATCTTT. Translation gives CALGPRVAGGPPTDKLIF.

This clone was detected a few times. The rearrangement uses TRDV1 and TRDJ1; 9 nucleotides align to TRDD3. This CDR3 has 19 residues. CDR1 is TSWWSYY and CDR2 is QGS in the germline V gene. V lost 3 bases and J lost 2; bases outside the gene matches: 16. The CDR3 sequence: CALGDRLPGGYRGTDKLIF. CDR3 DNA sequence: TGTGCTCTTGGGGACCGCCTGCCCGGGGGATACAGAGGGACCGATAAACTCATCTTT.

This clone has just a few counts. This chain links TRDV1 with TRDJ1; 7 positions match TRDD3. This CDR3 region has 18 residues. Germline lookup yields CDR1 TSWWSYY and CDR2 QGS. V lost 0 bases and J lost 5; bases outside the gene matches: 15. DNA of the CDR3: TGTGCTCTTGGGGAACTAAGTCCTGCGGAGGGGGGATGTGATAAACTCATCTTT. Residues: CALGELSPAEGGCDKLIF.

The chain recombines TRDV1 with TRDJ1; possible D gene TRDD2, 7 bases. The germline CDR1 and CDR2 sequences are TSWWSYY and QGS. The CDR3 runs 20 residues. The ends were cut back, 4 bases at V and 1 base at J, with 28 bases in the middle. CDR3 region: CALGVPIPTVGGTPTDKLIF. The CDR3, as DNA: TGTGCTCTTGGGGTCCCAATTCCTACTGTAGGGGGAACACCCACCGATAAACTCATCTTT.

The chain is built from TRDV1 and TRDJ1; 7 bases are shared with TRDD3. Germline lookup yields CDR1 TSWWSYY and CDR2 QGS. The CDR3 runs 17 residues. Losses at the gene ends were 1 base for V and 0 bases for J; bases not matched to a gene: 8. The CDR3 spells CALGERKGGSYTDKLIF. As DNA, the CDR3 is TGTGCTCTTGGGGAACGAAAAGGGGGATCCTACACCGATAAACTCATCTTT.

The chain links TRDV1 to TRDJ1; TRDD3 matches at 7 bases. This CDR3 comprises 16 residues. CDR1 is TSWWSYY and CDR2 is QGS in the germline V gene. Trimming at V came to 6 bases and at J to 2 bases, leaving 12 bases not matched to a gene. The CDR3 spells CALGLPPDWGTDKLIF. CDR3 nucleotides: TGTGCTCTTGGCCTGCCCCCGGACTGGGGTACCGATAAACTCATCTTT.

The rearrangement uses TRDV1 and TRDJ1, with a weak D call TRDD3 (5 bases). Germline V gene sequence: CDR1 TSWWSYY, CDR2 QGS. The CDR3 loop spans 18 amino acids. V shed 3 bases and J shed 1 base, with 21 bases lying between them. The CDR3 is CALGDRRWGLPPTDKLIF. In nucleotides, the CDR3 is TGTGCTCTTGGGGACCGACGTTGGGGCCTGCCGCCCACCGATAAACTCATCTTT.

In this sample, this clone turned up a few times. This chain links TRDV2 with TRDJ1, with D possibly being TRDD3 (5 bases). Germline V lookup: CDR1 GEAIGNYY, CDR2 EKD. The CDR3 length is 15 residues. V was cut by 3 bases and J by 7 bases, with 20 bases left in between. CDR3 nucleotides: TGTGCCTGTGACGCCCTGTACTGGTGGAGGGGTAAACTCATCTTT. Its protein is CACDALYWWRGKLIF.

In this sample, this clone turned up once. This sequence joins TRDV1 and TRDJ1, with 13 bases aligning to TRDD3. The J gene, missing from TCRdb, was assigned here through DNA to germline matching. V was clipped by 3 bases and J by 8 bases; unmatched bases: 6. The length of the CDR3 is 15 residues. Germline V gene sequence: CDR1 TSWWSYY, CDR2 QGS. This chain's CDR3 is CALGDRTGGYAKLIF. CDR3 bases: TGTGCTCTTGGGGACCGGACTGGGGGATACGCCAAACTCATCTTT.

V and J are TRDV1 and TRDJ1, with TRDD3 matching over 11 bases. The CDR3 has 21 amino acids. V was clipped by 1 base and J by 1 base; unmatched bases: 17. Germline lookup yields CDR1 TSWWSYY and CDR2 QGS. CDR3 in amino acids: CALGEPDLPLGDTWPTDKLIF. CDR3 DNA sequence: TGTGCTCTTGGGGAACCCGATCTTCCTCTGGGGGATACATGGCCCACCGATAAACTCATCTTT.

This clone was recorded a few times. The V and J genes are TRDV1 and TRDJ1; no definite D call. CDR3 length: 14 amino acids. The V end lost 2 bases, the J end lost 0 bases, and 7 bases lay between the germline ends. Germline V lookup: CDR1 TSWWSYY, CDR2 QGS. The CDR3 region is CALGESVDTDKLIF. The CDR3 DNA reads TGTGCTCTTGGGGAATCGGTGGACACCGATAAACTCATCTTT.

This clone was picked up a small number of times. The J gene is TRDJ1, the V gene TRDV1; TRDD2 matches 9 bases. Germline CDR1 TSWWSYY, CDR2 QGS. CDR3 length: 19 residues. V shed 5 bases, J shed 7 bases, and the junction held 23 bases outside the gene matches. The CDR3 nucleotides are TGTGCTCTTGGGTCATGGCGGCCTTCCTACGAGCCAGGGGGAGTTAAACTCATCTTT. As protein: CALGSWRPSYEPGGVKLIF.